The clone carrying this TCR beta chain has more than one count but fewer than ten. Expressed TCRB transcripts got sequenced, as all isolated RNA was reverse transcribed. Clones were read by immunoSEQ multiplex PCR, and TCRdb kept only the in-frame ones, dropping some. The profile covers a few hundred thousand clones, with around 15% appearing a single time and roughly 6.7% taken by the ten largest. Trimming removed 5 bases at V and 3 bases at J, with 16 bases between. The CDR3 totals 15 residues. From germline, CDR1 is LNHDA and CDR2 SQIVND (reference sequence). The data were taken from a study of beta chain features in type 1 diabetes.

The chain carries TRBV19 and TRBJ1-2, with D perhaps TRBD1 (6 bases). The receptor was derived from a man aged 25-45 years in good health. Input material: central memory CD4+ T cells from blood. CDR3 DNA: TGTGCCAGTAGTTCAAGACAGGCCCGCCACTATGGCTACACCTTC. Translating gives CASSSRQARHYGYTF. Full variable domain (outside the CDR3, taken from reference TRBV19 and TRBJ1-2): DGGITQSPKYLFRKEGQNVTLSCEQNLNHDAMYWYRQDPGQGLRLIYYSQIVNDFQKGDIAEGYSVSREKKESFPLTVTSAQKNPTAFYLCASSSRQARHYGYTFGSGTRLTVV.